These 32 T cell receptor beta chains originate from one sample sequenced in a study of T cell responses to AZD1222 COVID-19 vaccine. Profiled with immunoSEQ multiplex PCR; TCRdb holds only in-frame clones, not every one. The repertoire holds 160,000 or so clones, with about 90% as singletons. The source was peripheral blood, collected on day 0 of MenACWY control vaccination. The receptors were gathered from an adult in good health.

The chain recombines TRBV10-3 with TRBJ1-1, with D unclear. The germline gives CDR1 ENHRY, CDR2 SYGVKD. The germline V and J ends were trimmed by 11 bases and 1 base, with 11 bases remaining between them. CDR3 length: 12 residues. The CDR3 is CAATDPNTEAFF. Here the CDR3 DNA reads TGTGCCGCCACGGACCCGAACACTGAAGCTTTCTTT.

The chain is built from TRBV10-2 and TRBJ1-5; D gene ambiguous. This CDR3 has 14 residues. Germline assignment: CDR1 WSHSY and CDR2 SAAADI. The ends were cut back, 7 bases at V and 0 bases at J, with 10 bases in the middle. The CDR3 bases are TGCGCCAGCAACTCAGGTCTTAGCAATCAGCCCCAGCATTTT. This translates into CASNSGLSNQPQHF.

The chain uses TRBV5-1 and TRBJ2-1; TRBD2 matches 9 bases. Germline V gene data show CDR1 as SGHRS and CDR2 as YFSETQ. This CDR3 comprises 19 residues. Unmatched junction bases numbered 13, after V lost 3 bases and J lost 0 bases. The CDR3 nucleotides read TGCGCCAGCAGCTCATGGGACGGCTATAGCGGGAGCTCCTACAATGAGCAGTTCTTC. Encoded protein: CASSSWDGYSGSSYNEQFF.

This sequence joins TRBV5-5 and TRBJ1-4, with D maybe TRBD1 (5 bases). Germline V CDR1 and CDR2: SGHKS, YYEKEE (reference sequence). This CDR3 region has 16 residues. Deletions cut 0 bases from V and 5 bases from J, with 14 bases between. CDR3 residues: CASSLAGGRLNEKLFF. The DNA of the CDR3 is TGTGCCAGCAGCTTGGCCGGGGGAAGGCTGAATGAAAAACTGTTTTTT.

This chain's CDR3 is CASRRGPNPTGQFF. Here the CDR3 DNA reads TGTGCCAGCAGGCGGGGGCCGAACCCTACAGGGCAGTTCTTC. The V call is TRBV6-5, the J call TRBJ2-1; a weak D match, TRBD2 (7 bases). This CDR3 comprises 14 residues. Trimming pared 6 bases from V and 12 bases from J, leaving 21 bases between. Germline V CDR1 and CDR2: MNHEY, SVGAGI.

The rearrangement joins TRBV7-2 to TRBJ2-7; D unresolved. The CDR3 is 14 residues long. V was clipped by 5 bases and J by 0 bases, with 11 bases between them. CDR1 and CDR2 from the germline V gene are SGHTA and FQGNSA. Here the CDR3 DNA reads TGTGCCAGCAGCCCCCGGTGGAACTCCTACGAGCAGTACTTC. Amino acid sequence: CASSPRWNSYEQYF.

V and J are TRBV7-8 and TRBJ1-5; weak D call: TRBD1 (6 bases). Looked up from germline, CDR1 is SGHVS and CDR2 is FQNEAQ. V dropped 6 bases and J dropped 0 bases, with 12 bases sitting between them. The CDR3 loop spans 15 amino acids. As DNA, the CDR3 is TGTGCCAGCAGGCCCGGGACACATAGCAATCAGCCCCAGCATTTT. Translated: CASRPGTHSNQPQHF.

This sequence joins TRBV24-1 and TRBJ1-1; TRBD1 matches 8 bases. Germline CDR1 reads KGHDR; CDR2 reads SFDVKD. This CDR3 is 16 amino acids long. V lost 1 base and J lost 0; bases outside the gene matches: 3. Here the CDR3 DNA reads TGTGCCACCAGTGATTTTACAGGGGGAGTGAACACTGAAGCTTTCTTT. It specifies CATSDFTGGVNTEAFF.

This chain joins TRBV10-1 and TRBJ1-1; D ambiguous. The V gene's germline CDR1 is WNHNN and CDR2 SYGVQD (reference sequence). The CDR3 covers 14 residues. V was cut by 0 bases and J by 0 bases, with 5 bases left in between. CDR3 DNA sequence: TGCGCCAGCAGTGAGTCCCCGGTGAACACTGAAGCTTTCTTT. This sequence encodes CASSESPVNTEAFF.

The chain recombines TRBV7-2 with TRBJ1-2; D gene unclear. Trimming took 4 bases from V and 6 from J, leaving 15 bases between them. Germline loops: CDR1 SGHTA, CDR2 FQGNSA. The CDR3 totals 14 residues. The CDR3 sequence: CASSSTNSNHGYTF. The CDR3 DNA sequence: TGTGCCAGCAGCTCCACAAATTCAAACCATGGCTACACCTTC.

The genes are TRBV30 and TRBJ2-1; 10 nucleotides match TRBD2. V was pared by 3 bases and J by 7 bases, with 9 bases of the junction left unmatched. CDR3 length equals 15 residues. Germline CDR1 reads GTSNPN; CDR2 reads SVGIG (reference sequence). The CDR3 DNA reads TGTGCCTGGAGGACCCTAGCGGGAGATGGAAATGAGCAGTTCTTC. Protein product: CAWRTLAGDGNEQFF.

This clone was detected many times. This chain links TRBV25-1 with TRBJ1-1, with 7 nucleotides matching TRBD1. V lost 1 base, J lost 1 base, and 6 bases stayed unmatched. This CDR3 is built from 16 residues. Germline lookup yields CDR1 MGHDK and CDR2 SYGVNS. This CDR3 is CASSEWGQPANTEAFF. The CDR3 coding sequence is TGTGCCAGCAGTGAATGGGGACAGCCAGCGAACACTGAAGCTTTCTTT.

V gene TRBV5-1 combines with J gene TRBJ1-5; 12 bases agree with TRBD1. Per the germline V gene, CDR1 is SGHRS and CDR2 is YFSETQ. V lost 4 bases to trimming and J lost 2 bases; unmatched junction nucleotides: 10. The CDR3 has 18 amino acids. The CDR3: CASSPGTGGALRNQPQHF. In nucleotides, the CDR3 is TGCGCCAGCAGCCCGGGGACAGGGGGCGCATTACGCAATCAGCCCCAGCATTTT.

The chain couples TRBV28 to TRBJ1-5; a weak D match, TRBD1 (6 bases). V lost 3 bases, J lost 7 bases, and 13 bases lay in between. CDR1 is MDHEN and CDR2 is SYDVKM in the germline V gene. The CDR3 sequence is 14 residues long. The CDR3: CASSFSRGGQPQHF. Written as DNA, the CDR3 is TGTGCCAGCAGTTTTTCCAGGGGCGGACAGCCCCAGCATTTT.

The chain recombines TRBV6-6 with TRBJ1-5; no clear D. V was shortened by 4 bases and J by 16 bases, with 20 bases between the two germline ends. Germline assignment: CDR1 MNHNY and CDR2 SVGAGI (reference sequence). The CDR3 sequence is 13 residues long. The CDR3 DNA reads TGTGCCAGCAGTTCCGCCGAGAGTTCCTCCCCACATTTT. Its translation: CASSSAESSSPHF.

This clone came up a few times. The V and J genes are TRBV6-5 and TRBJ2-7; the match to TRBD1 covers 9 bases. J gave up 3 bases and V 6 bases, and 9 bases lay outside the gene matches. The CDR3 has 15 amino acids. Per germline, CDR1 MNHEY and CDR2 SVGAGI. The DNA for the CDR3 is TGTGCCAGCAGGAGGGACAGGGCGTCTGGCTACGAGCAGTACTTC. Translation gives CASRRDRASGYEQYF.

The chain carries TRBV9 and TRBJ2-6; D is uncertain. The V gene lost 3 bases and the J gene lost 2 bases, with 15 bases spanning the gap. Germline CDR1 SGDLS, CDR2 YYNGEE. The CDR3 sequence is 17 residues long. The DNA of the CDR3 is TGTGCCAGCAGCGCAGAGGCTCGTGGCACTGGGGCCAACGTCCTGACTTTC. Translated: CASSAEARGTGANVLTF.

The chain joins TRBV2 to TRBJ1-1; D is possibly TRBD1 (5 bases). Trimming took off 3 bases at V and 1 base at J, with 12 bases between the two ends. Per germline, CDR1 SNHLY and CDR2 FYNNEI. The CDR3 covers 15 residues. CDR3 nucleotides: TGTGCCAGCAGTGAGGTTACAGGTCCGAACACTGAAGCTTTCTTT. Encoded protein: CASSEVTGPNTEAFF.

The chain uses TRBV5-1 and TRBJ1-2; D possibly corresponds to TRBD1 (5 bases). Germline V gives CDR1 SGHRS, CDR2 YFSETQ. This CDR3 spans 17 amino acids. The germline V and J ends were trimmed by 0 bases and 4 bases, with 19 bases remaining between them. CDR3 region: CASSLGFPGDSGYGYTF. The CDR3 DNA sequence: TGCGCCAGCAGCTTGGGCTTTCCCGGTGACAGTGGCTATGGCTACACCTTC.

The rearrangement uses TRBV27 and TRBJ1-4; D uncertain. The CDR3 covers 15 residues. The V end lost 4 bases, the J end lost 0 bases, and 9 bases lay between the germline ends. Germline V gene data show CDR1 as MNHEY and CDR2 as SMNVEV (reference sequence). The CDR3 DNA reads TGTGCCAGCAGTTCCAACTTTGCAACTAATGAAAAACTGTTTTTT. This encodes CASSSNFATNEKLFF.

The chain joins TRBV6-2 or TRBV6-3 to TRBJ2-5, with D possibly called TRBD1 or TRBD2 (5 bases each). Germline V lookup: CDR1 MNHEY, CDR2 SVGEGT. The ends were cut back, 6 bases at V and 4 bases at J, with 15 bases in the middle. The CDR3 runs to 14 residues. CDR3 sequence reads: CASSSLLRGETQYF. The CDR3 DNA is TGTGCCAGCAGCTCTCTCTTGAGGGGAGAGACCCAGTACTTC.

V gene TRBV5-1 combines with J gene TRBJ2-5, with 8 bases that match TRBD2. Germline CDR1 SGHRS, CDR2 YFSETQ. The CDR3 loop spans 14 amino acids. V lost 4 bases to trimming and J lost 2 bases; unmatched junction nucleotides: 4. CDR3 in amino acids: CASSLSGAQETQYF. CDR3 nucleotides: TGCGCCAGCAGCCTTAGCGGGGCTCAAGAGACCCAGTACTTC.

J is TRBJ1-2 and V is TRBV5-1, with 7 bases that match TRBD1. V gave up 4 bases and J gave up 7 bases; unmatched junction bases: 7. CDR3 length: 13 residues. Germline V lookup: CDR1 SGHRS, CDR2 YFSETQ. CDR3 region: CASSAGQLGGYTF. The CDR3 coding sequence is TGCGCCAGCAGCGCGGGACAGCTAGGTGGCTACACCTTC.

The chain combines TRBV29-1 with TRBJ1-6; D is uncertain. CDR3 length: 13 amino acids. Trimming cost V 8 bases and J 14 bases, with 22 bases left between them. Germline CDR1 is SQVTM and CDR2 is ANQGSEA. The CDR3 loop is CSPPRGPIGALHF. For the CDR3, the DNA is TGCAGCCCTCCGCGCGGGCCAATCGGAGCCCTCCACTTT.

This clone was seen only once. This chain uses TRBV30 with TRBJ1-3, with D hard to call. V was pared by 2 bases and J by 2 bases, with 7 bases between. The CDR3 covers 13 residues. Germline loops: CDR1 GTSNPN, CDR2 SVGIG (reference sequence). CDR3 loop: CAWSTRTGNTIYF. Here the CDR3 DNA reads TGTGCCTGGAGTACCAGGACTGGAAACACCATATATTTT.

The V call is TRBV29-1, the J call TRBJ2-2, with unresolved D. Germline CDR1 reads SQVTM; CDR2 reads ANQGSEA. With 0 bases removed from V and 6 bases from J, the gap between germline ends came to 5 bases. The CDR3 has 12 amino acids. The CDR3 DNA sequence: TGCAGCGTTGAAGATAGGGCCGGGGAGCTGTTTTTT. Protein product: CSVEDRAGELFF.

The genes are TRBV5-4 and TRBJ2-2, with 9 nucleotides matching TRBD1. Germline trimming cut 2 bases from V and 2 bases from J; bases unmatched to any gene: 1. CDR1 and CDR2 from the germline V gene are SGHNT and YYREEE (reference sequence). The CDR3 totals 15 residues. CDR3 DNA sequence: TGTGCCAGCAGCTTACAGGGGGCCAACACCGGGGAGCTGTTTTTT. It yields the protein CASSLQGANTGELFF.

This chain connects TRBV4-3 to TRBJ1-3; maybe TRBD1 (5 bases). CDR3 length: 14 residues. Germline CDR1 and CDR2: LGHNA and YSLEER. Trimming took 1 base from V and 4 from J, leaving 8 bases between them. CDR3 amino acids: CASSQGGTGNTIYF. The CDR3 nucleotides read TGCGCCAGCAGCCAAGGGGGGACCGGAAACACCATATATTTT.

The genes are TRBV7-9 and TRBJ1-3; D is uncertain. CDR1 and CDR2 from the germline V gene are SEHNR and FQNEAQ (reference sequence). The CDR3 runs 15 residues. The germline V and J ends were trimmed by 0 bases and 0 bases, with 6 bases remaining between them. The CDR3 region is CASSLAGVSGNTIYF. The CDR3, as DNA: TGTGCCAGCAGCTTAGCCGGAGTCTCTGGAAACACCATATATTTT.

This clone was counted between two and nine times. The chain links TRBV5-1 to TRBJ1-2; D remains ambiguous. The CDR3 is 14 amino acids. V was shortened by 3 bases and J by 8 bases, with 17 bases between the two germline ends. The germline CDR1 and CDR2 sequences are SGHRS and YFSETQ. Here the CDR3 reads CASSSATGGRGYTF. CDR3 DNA: TGCGCCAGCAGCTCGGCGACGGGCGGGCGAGGCTACACCTTC.

The chain combines TRBV6-1 with TRBJ2-6; 8 bases map to TRBD1. The CDR3 consists of 17 residues. Germline V gene lookup returns CDR1 MNHNS and CDR2 SASEGT. The trim removed 4 bases at V and 1 base at J, leaving 6 bases unmatched. This chain's CDR3 is CASSVNRGSSGANVLTF. CDR3 DNA: TGTGCCAGCAGTGTTAACAGGGGGAGTTCTGGGGCCAACGTCCTGACTTTC.

This chain uses TRBV9 with TRBJ2-2; no clear D gene. In germline, CDR1 is SGDLS, CDR2 YYNGEE. Trimming left V 4 bases short and J 0 bases short, with 10 bases between. The CDR3 runs to 15 residues. The CDR3 here is CASSPPVTNTGELFF. The CDR3 DNA reads TGTGCCAGCAGCCCCCCTGTTACGAACACCGGGGAGCTGTTTTTT.